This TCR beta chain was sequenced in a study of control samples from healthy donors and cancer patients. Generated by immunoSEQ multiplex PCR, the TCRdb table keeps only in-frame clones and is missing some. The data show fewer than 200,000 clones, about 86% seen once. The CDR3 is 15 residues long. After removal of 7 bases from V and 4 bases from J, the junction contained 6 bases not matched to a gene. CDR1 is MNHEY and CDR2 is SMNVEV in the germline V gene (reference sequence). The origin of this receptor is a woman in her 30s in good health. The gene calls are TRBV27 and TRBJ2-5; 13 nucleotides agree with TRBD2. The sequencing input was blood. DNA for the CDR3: TGTGCCAGCACCGGACTAGCGGGGGCCTTAGAGACCCAGTACTTC. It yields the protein CASTGLAGALETQYF.